The rows below give T cell receptor beta chains drawn from one sample of a study of OX40 agonist ivuxolimab in advanced cancers. Using immunoSEQ multiplex PCR, the repertoire was profiled, and TCRdb retains in-frame clones only, with some absent. The sample contains just under 60,000 clones, around 93% of which appear only once. The material sequenced was CD4+ or CD8+ T cells sorted from blood, taken in a trial of the OX40 agonist ivuxolimab. These receptor sequences come from an adult with an advanced solid tumor such as melanoma, head and neck, liver or kidney cancer. The CDR3 runs from the conserved cysteine through the conserved F or W. A D gene is named only where the DNA matches it firmly. Clone size is stated in some rows and not others, as once, few, many or a class when expanded.

NA	TRBJ2-1	TRBV27	NA	CASSFMDTYNEQFF	TGTGCCAGCAGTTTCATGGACACGTACAATGAGCAGTTCTTC
NA	TRBJ2-5	TRBV5-6	NA	CASSLNGGWQTQYF	TGTGCCAGCAGCTTGAATGGGGGTTGGCAGACCCAGTACTTC
NA	TRBJ2-1	TRBV27	NA	CASNNRDSTNEQFF	TGTGCCAGCAATAACCGGGACTCGACCAATGAGCAGTTCTTC
NA	TRBJ2-7	TRBV5-6	NA	CASSLDLYNSYEQYF	TGTGCCAGCAGCTTGGACCTCTACAACTCCTACGAGCAGTACTTC
NA	TRBJ2-7	TRBV4-2	NA	CASSQDRSGPVYEQYF	TGTGCCAGCAGCCAAGATAGGTCGGGACCCGTCTACGAGCAGTACTTC
NA	TRBJ2-1	TRBV19	NA	CASSIIGTSTYNEQFF	TGTGCCAGTAGTATTATCGGGACGAGCACCTACAATGAGCAGTTCTTC
NA	TRBJ1-5	TRBV2	NA	CASSKGILYQPQHF	TGTGCCAGCAGTAAAGGGATCCTCTATCAGCCCCAGCATTTT
NA	TRBJ1-3	TRBV4-2	TRBD1	CASSQDRGTGNTIYF	TGTGCCAGCAGCCAGGACAGGGGAACTGGAAACACCATATATTTT
once	TRBJ1-5	TRBV5-6	NA	CASSLGGASSNQPQHF	TGTGCCAGCAGCTTGGGGGGGGCGTCTAGCAATCAGCCCCAGCATTTT
once	TRBJ2-7	TRBV5-6	TRBD1	CASSHGTDSYEQYF	TGTGCCAGCAGCCACGGGACAGACTCCTACGAGCAGTACTTC
NA	TRBJ2-3	TRBV28	NA	CASSLEGADTQYF	TGTGCCAGCAGTTTGGAGGGCGCAGATACGCAGTATTTT
NA	TRBJ2-1	TRBV7-9	TRBD2	CASSLRTSENINEQFF	TGTGCCAGCAGCTTGAGGACTAGCGAGAATATCAATGAGCAGTTCTTC
NA	TRBJ1-3	TRBV6-6	NA	CATEGSGNTIYF	TGTGCCACCGAGGGGTCTGGAAACACCATATATTTT
NA	TRBJ2-7	TRBV7-6	TRBD2	CASSLGAGGNYEQYF	TGTGCCAGCAGCTTAGGGGCGGGAGGGAACTACGAGCAGTACTTC
NA	TRBJ2-3	TRBV7-9	TRBD2	CASSFSSGTISTDTQYF	TGTGCCAGCAGCTTTTCATCCGGGACTATTTCCACAGATACGCAGTATTTT
NA	TRBJ2-7	TRBV19	NA	CASSPRDTTYEQYF	TGTGCCAGTAGTCCCCGGGACACAACCTACGAGCAGTACTTC
once	TRBJ1-5	TRBV18	TRBD1	CASSPKGDRAQEPQHF	TGTGCCAGCTCACCGAAGGGAGACAGGGCTCAGGAGCCCCAGCATTTT
NA	TRBJ2-1	TRBV7-7	NA	CASSADGSSYNEQFF	TGTGCCAGCAGCGCGGACGGGAGCTCCTACAATGAGCAGTTCTTC
NA	TRBJ2-1	TRBV28	TRBD1	CASSFSTTGLKDNEQFF	TGTGCCAGCAGTTTCTCGACGACAGGGCTCAAGGACAATGAGCAGTTCTTC
NA	TRBJ1-4	TRBV27	NA	CASSLSRGGEKLFF	TGTGCCAGCAGTTTATCGCGGGGAGGAGAAAAACTGTTTTTT
NA	TRBJ2-7	TRBV6-5	NA	CASSQGLADVYEQYF	TGTGCCAGCAGCCAGGGGCTAGCGGACGTCTACGAGCAGTACTTC
NA	TRBJ2-5	TRBV27	TRBD2	CASSLRASGGQETQYF	TGTGCCAGCAGTTTGAGGGCTAGCGGGGGGCAAGAGACCCAGTACTTC
NA	TRBJ2-3	TRBV28	NA	CASSNTGRDTDTQYF	TGTGCCAGCAGTAATACAGGGCGCGACACAGATACGCAGTATTTT
once	TRBJ2-7	TRBV11-2	NA	CASSLDGPYEQYF	TGTGCCAGCAGCTTAGACGGACCCTACGAGCAGTACTTC
NA	TRBJ2-1	TRBV5-6	TRBD1	CASSFGQAREQFF	TGTGCCAGCAGCTTCGGACAGGCACGTGAGCAGTTCTTC
NA	TRBJ2-1	TRBV7-7	NA	CASSLSGGGEQFF	TGTGCCAGCAGCTTAAGTGGCGGCGGCGAGCAGTTCTTC